This TCR beta chain derives from a study of regulatory T cells in long-lasting Graves disease. About this clonotype: Its specificity is unknown.

The time point denotes: persistent/refractory GD, antithyroid drugs over 5 years with positive TRAb. After RNA was extracted from PBMCs, the TCR library was made from it. Through Arm-PCR of CDR3 regions and iRepertoire HTBI primers, TCR beta libraries were built. TCRdb recomputed calls from the multiplex PCR reads with MiXCR, one row per CDR3 protein. The sample includes 250,000 to 300,000 distinct CDR3 sequences, roughly 21% of them seen just once. Findings of the study overall: It was in persistent disease that TRBV28, TRBJ1-2 and TRBJ2-5 were favored. Persistent patients had a count of shared public clonotypes (2,741) that exceeded that of new patients (about 970). Patients whose Graves' disease persisted exhibited lower TCR diversity than those newly diagnosed.

V lost 6 bases, J lost 0 bases, and 18 bases lay in between. In germline, CDR1 is LNHDA, CDR2 SQIVND (reference sequence). The CDR3 covers 17 residues. The sample in question was peripheral blood mononuclear cells (PBMCs), obtained when the disease was refractory, from a patient treated with antithyroid drugs. The receptor was derived from a female donor with Graves disease. The V and J genes are TRBV19 and TRBJ1-5; D call uncertain. CDR3 loop: CASSPPADRYSNQPQHF. CDR3 sequence (DNA): TGTGCCAGTAGCCCCCCCGCAGACCGATATAGCAATCAGCCCCAGCATTTT. Full variable domain (rest looked up from reference TRBV19 and TRBJ1-5): DGGITQSPKYLFRKEGQNVTLSCEQNLNHDAMYWYRQDPGQGLRLIYYSQIVNDFQKGDIAEGYSVSREKKESFPLTVTSAQKNPTAFYLCASSPPADRYSNQPQHFGDGTRLSIL.